The rows below give T cell receptor beta chains drawn from one sample of a study of T cell responses to AZD1222 COVID-19 vaccine. Clones were read by immunoSEQ multiplex PCR, and TCRdb kept only the in-frame ones, dropping some. The table includes 90,000 to 95,000 clones, around 84% detected once. The sequences come from peripheral blood, collected on day 0 of AZD1222 vaccination. The receptors here all came from an adult in good health. The CDR3 runs from the conserved cysteine through the conserved F or W. The D gene is left open where the match is weak. Not every row has a clone size; where given, it reads once, few, many or a size class.

d_gene	len	abundance	v_gene	j_gene	CDR3aa	CDR3nt
.	17	.	TRBV15	TRBJ2-3	CATSRQFQGSLTDTQYF	TGTGCCACCAGCCGTCAATTCCAAGGTTCCCTCACAGATACGCAGTATTTT
TRBD2	17	few	TRBV5-1	TRBJ2-1	CASSTRTSGALDNEQFF	TGCGCCAGCAGCACCAGGACTAGCGGGGCCTTAGACAATGAGCAGTTCTTC
TRBD1	14	.	TRBV6-1	TRBJ2-7	CASSDRDRALEQYF	TGTGCCAGCAGTGACCGGGACAGGGCCCTAGAGCAGTACTTC
TRBD1	12	few	TRBV28	TRBJ1-5	CASRVGTEPQHF	TGTGCCAGCAGGGTCGGGACAGAGCCCCAGCATTTT
.	13	.	TRBV29-1	TRBJ2-1	CSVSPGRGNEQFF	TGCAGCGTGAGCCCGGGACGTGGCAATGAGCAGTTCTTC
TRBD2	14	.	TRBV29-1	TRBJ2-2	CSVEGTSGVGELFF	TGCAGCGTGGAGGGGACTAGCGGGGTCGGGGAGCTGTTTTTT
.	14	.	TRBV5-8	TRBJ1-5	CASSLGLVNQPQHF	TGTGCCAGCAGTCTTGGGTTAGTGAATCAGCCCCAGCATTTT
.	15	.	TRBV6-6	TRBJ2-3	CASSYEGTPGDTQYF	TGTGCCAGCAGTTACGAAGGAACTCCCGGGGATACGCAGTATTTT
.	14	once	TRBV27	TRBJ1-5	CASSYYRDYQPQHF	TGTGCCAGCAGCTATTACAGGGATTATCAGCCCCAGCATTTT
.	18	.	TRBV6-1	TRBJ1-4	CASSEAHARRTTNEKLFF	TGTGCCAGCAGTGAAGCCCATGCGAGGCGAACAACTAATGAAAAACTGTTTTTT
TRBD2	15	.	TRBV2	TRBJ2-1	CASSEDSGGYNEQFF	TGTGCCAGCAGTGAAGATAGCGGGGGGTACAATGAGCAGTTCTTC
.	11	.	TRBV3-1/TRBV3-2	TRBJ1-2	CASGGDYGYTF	TGTGCCAGCGGGGGCGACTATGGCTACACCTTC
TRBD1	12	few	TRBV12-3/TRBV12-4	TRBJ1-2	CASSGQGRGYTF	TGTGCCAGCAGTGGACAGGGGCGAGGCTACACCTTC
TRBD2	13	.	TRBV19	TRBJ2-2	CASRGGRTGELFF	TGTGCCAGTCGGGGGGGACGCACCGGGGAGCTGTTTTTT
TRBD1	15	.	TRBV28	TRBJ2-7	CASRPGQGSVYEQYF	TGTGCCAGCAGACCTGGACAGGGGTCGGTGTACGAGCAGTACTTC
TRBD2	17	.	TRBV5-8	TRBJ2-2	CASSLGSLAGLAGELFF	TGTGCCAGCAGCTTGGGATCTCTAGCGGGATTGGCCGGGGAGCTGTTTTTT
TRBD1	16	once	TRBV19	TRBJ1-2	CASRPISGTGNYGYTF	TGTGCCAGTAGACCGATATCCGGGACAGGGAACTATGGCTACACCTTC
.	15	.	TRBV5-5	TRBJ1-1	CASSLVPTENTEAFF	TGTGCCAGCAGCTTGGTCCCGACAGAGAACACTGAAGCTTTCTTT
TRBD2	15	.	TRBV29-1	TRBJ2-1	CSVASLAGVGNEQFF	TGCAGCGTTGCCTCCCTAGCGGGGGTGGGGAATGAGCAGTTCTTC
.	14	few	TRBV18	TRBJ1-6	CASSPDSLDSPLHF	TGTGCCAGCTCACCGGATTCTCTCGATTCACCCCTCCACTTT
.	13	.	TRBV2	TRBJ1-5	CASSVDSRQPQHF	TGTGCCAGCAGTGTTGACAGTCGGCAGCCCCAGCATTTT
.	15	.	TRBV28	TRBJ2-7	CASSLYSDRSYEQYF	TGTGCCAGCAGTTTATACTCGGACCGATCCTACGAGCAGTACTTC
TRBD2	14	.	TRBV2	TRBJ2-1	CASSGTSGRNEQFF	TGTGCCAGCAGTGGGACTAGCGGGAGGAATGAGCAGTTCTTC
.	14	.	TRBV18	TRBJ1-1	CASSPNRAGTEAFF	TGTGCCAGCTCACCAAACAGGGCGGGCACTGAAGCTTTCTTT
.	15	.	TRBV19	TRBJ1-3	CASIRAPGSGNTIYF	TGTGCCAGTATTCGAGCCCCAGGCTCTGGAAACACCATATATTTT
TRBD2	17	.	TRBV7-2	TRBJ2-7	CASRPRTSGRPSYEQYF	TGTGCCAGCAGACCAAGGACTAGCGGGAGACCCTCCTACGAGCAGTACTTC
.	14	.	TRBV3-1/TRBV3-2	TRBJ2-5	CASSQDLGVETQYF	TGTGCCAGCAGCCAAGATCTGGGGGTGGAGACCCAGTACTTC
.	15	.	TRBV3-1/TRBV3-2	TRBJ1-2	CASSQDLDGWYGYTF	TGTGCCAGCAGCCAAGATCTAGACGGGTGGTATGGCTACACCTTC
.	15	.	TRBV3-1/TRBV3-2	TRBJ1-2	CASSQIGGLNYGYTF	TGTGCCAGCAGCCAAATAGGGGGGCTGAACTATGGCTACACCTTC
TRBD2	15	.	TRBV28	TRBJ2-7	CASSLLPSGGYEQYF	TGTGCCAGCAGTTTATTGCCTAGCGGGGGGTACGAGCAGTACTTC
TRBD2	14	.	TRBV29-1	TRBJ2-7	CSVDMTSGIGEQYF	TGCAGCGTGGACATGACTAGCGGGATTGGCGAGCAGTACTTC
.	12	.	TRBV3-1/TRBV3-2	TRBJ1-1	CASSRVNTEAFF	TGTGCCAGCAGCCGAGTGAACACTGAAGCTTTCTTT
TRBD1	15	.	TRBV5-1	TRBJ2-1	CASSVMGDRSNEQFF	TGCGCCAGCAGTGTCATGGGGGACAGGTCCAATGAGCAGTTCTTC